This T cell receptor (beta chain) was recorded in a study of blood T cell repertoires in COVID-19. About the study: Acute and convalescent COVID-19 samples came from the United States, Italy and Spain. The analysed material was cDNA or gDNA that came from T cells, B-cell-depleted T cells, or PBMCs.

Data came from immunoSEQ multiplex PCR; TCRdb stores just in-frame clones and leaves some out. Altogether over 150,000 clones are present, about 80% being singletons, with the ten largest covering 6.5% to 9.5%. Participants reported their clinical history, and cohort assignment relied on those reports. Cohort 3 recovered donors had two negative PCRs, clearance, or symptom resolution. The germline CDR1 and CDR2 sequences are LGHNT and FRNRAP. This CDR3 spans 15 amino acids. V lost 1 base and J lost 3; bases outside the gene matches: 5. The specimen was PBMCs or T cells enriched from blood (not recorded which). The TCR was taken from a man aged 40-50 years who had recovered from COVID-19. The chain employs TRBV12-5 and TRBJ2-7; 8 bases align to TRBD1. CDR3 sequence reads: CASGLGQGPDYEQYF. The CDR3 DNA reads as TGTGCTAGTGGTTTGGGACAGGGGCCTGACTACGAGCAGTACTTC.